The 7 T cell receptor beta chains presented below share a single source sample, sequenced in a study of T cell clonality in common variable immunodeficiency. TCRdb's table, derived via immunoSEQ multiplex PCR, lists solely in-frame clones and lacks some. The sample shows 40,000 to 45,000 clones, none of them appearing just once. The sequenced material came from peripheral blood mononuclear cells. The receptor source for this set is a person between 18 and 75 years old in good health.

In this sample, this clone turned up many times. The read stops 3 residues short of the end of the CDR3; the missing end is completed from the germline J gene. The J gene is TRBJ2-3, the V gene TRBV30; 9 positions match TRBD2. Losses at the gene ends were 5 bases for V and 1 base for J; bases not matched to a gene: 7. The germline V gene has CDR1 GTSNPN and CDR2 SVGIG (reference sequence). The CDR3 sequence is 15 residues long. This CDR3 reads CAWGLPSGGTDTQYF. The covered CDR3 bases are TGTGCCTGGGGTCTTCCTAGCGGGGGCACAGATACG.

The sample holds many counts of this clone. Read data end 3 residues before the CDR3 end; the end is taken from the germline J gene. The chain carries TRBV5-1 and TRBJ1-1; 12 nucleotides align to TRBD1. The CDR3 runs 15 residues. V dropped 3 bases and J dropped 7; count of bases not matched to a gene: 7. Germline V gene lookup returns CDR1 SGHRS and CDR2 YFSETQ. The CDR3 sequence: CASSWGTGGSVEAFF. The CDR3 DNA, read in part, is TGCGCCAGCAGCTGGGGGACAGGGGGCAGCGTTGAA.

This clone was detected only a few times. With the read ending 3 residues before the CDR3 end, the germline J gene is used to fill in that end. The rearrangement joins TRBV18 to TRBJ2-6; no clear D gene. The CDR3 is made up of 15 amino acids. Germline V gene sequence: CDR1 KGHSH, CDR2 LQKENI. The V gene lost 1 base and the J gene lost 4 bases, with 8 bases spanning the gap. The CDR3 DNA, read in part, is TGTGCCAGCTCACCACAGGCGGCCGGGGCCAACGTC. This codes for CASSPQAAGANV. The whole CDR3 region reads CASSPQAAGANVLTF.

In this sample, this clone turned up many times. The read is 3 residues too short to cover the CDR3 end, so that end is filled in from the germline J gene. The chain joins TRBV4-2 to TRBJ2-2, with 9 nucleotides matching TRBD2. CDR3 length: 18 residues. Germline trimming cut 0 bases from V and 0 bases from J; bases unmatched to any gene: 5. Per the germline V gene, CDR1 is LGHNA and CDR2 is YNFKEQ. The DNA read from the CDR3 is TGTGCCAGCAGCCAAGAAACTAGCGGGTCTTCGAACACCGGGGAG. Amino acids: CASSQETSGSSNTGE. The full CDR3 protein reads CASSQETSGSSNTGELFF.

This clone was detected ten times or more. The CDR3 end falls 3 residues outside the read, so it is completed with the germline J gene. This chain uses TRBV20-1 with TRBJ1-2, with D possibly matching TRBD1 (6 bases). Trimming removed 5 bases at V and 4 bases at J, with 14 bases between. CDR3 length: 13 amino acids. Per germline, CDR1 DFQATT and CDR2 SNEGSKA (reference sequence). CDR3 residues: CSAGAGVSYGYTF. The CDR3 bases that were read are TGCAGTGCTGGAGCAGGGGTGAGCTATGGC.

Notes on this clone: One end of the junction is discordant with germline, which a read error may explain. The sequenced fragment ends 3 residues before the CDR3 boundary, so the rest is inferred from the germline J gene. The sample contains more than one DNA sequence encoding this CDR3. The chain couples TRBV19 to TRBJ1-3, with TRBD1 identical over 12 bases. The CDR3 is 13 amino acids. Germline assignment: CDR1 LNHDA and CDR2 SQIVND (reference sequence). The chain's CDR3 is CASGQGAGNTIYF. The DNA read from the CDR3 is TGTGCCTCGGGACAGGGGGCTGGAAACACA.

This clone was counted many times. The read comes to an end 3 residues before the CDR3 does, leaving the germline J gene to fill in the end. This chain connects TRBV7-8 to TRBJ2-1, with TRBD2 identical over 8 bases. The V gene end was trimmed by 7 bases and the J gene end by 1 base; junction bases not matched to a gene: 9. This CDR3 contains 16 residues. Germline V gene data show CDR1 as SGHVS and CDR2 as FQNEAQ. CDR3 DNA (partial): TGTGCCAGCACCTCCTTCGGGACTAGTTCCTACAATGAG. It is translated as CASTSFGTSSYNE. The CDR3 reads in full as CASTSFGTSSYNEQFF.